Below, 22 T cell receptor beta chains from the same sample are listed, as sequenced in a study of metastatic and nonmetastatic thyroid tumors. Thyroid surgery had not been preceded by any treatment in any patient. TCRdb ran MiXCR on the PCR reads. The data hold 15,000 to 25,000 clones, with 20% to 30% observed a single time. Specimen: blood. Receptors originate from a male donor with papillary thyroid cancer or a benign thyroid nodule (not recorded which). Some clones in this sample may be carry-over from other donors' samples.

This clone was counted many times. A much larger clone sits a single nucleotide away, making a read error possible. Different DNA sequences within this sample yield the same CDR3. The chain combines TRBV19 with TRBJ1-5; possibly TRBD1 for D (5 bases). This CDR3 comprises 12 residues. Trimming pared 6 bases from V and 7 bases from J, leaving 10 bases between. The germline CDR1 and CDR2 sequences are LNHDA and SQIVND (reference sequence). The CDR3 DNA is TGTGCCAGTAGCCCCAGGGAGCAGCCCCAGCATTTT. This sequence encodes CASSPREQPQHF.

This clone is medium-sized in the sample. The chain employs TRBV6-5 and TRBJ1-1; the D is unclear. The CDR3 is 12 amino acids. Germline lookup yields CDR1 MNHEY and CDR2 SVGAGI. The ends were cut back, 0 bases at V and 13 bases at J, with 12 bases in the middle. The CDR3 loop is CASSYSGEKLFF. CDR3 nucleotide sequence: TGTGCCAGCAGTTACTCGGGAGAAAAGCTTTTCTTT.

This clone was seen many times. The V gene is TRBV20-1, the J gene TRBJ1-4; D possibly corresponds to TRBD1 (5 bases). V dropped 4 bases and J dropped 5 bases, with 8 bases sitting between them. Germline CDR1 is DFQATT and CDR2 is SNEGSKA (reference sequence). The CDR3 spans 12 residues. CDR3 in amino acids: CSAKDTNEKLFF. CDR3 nucleotides: TGCAGTGCTAAGGACACAAATGAAAAACTGTTTTTT.

Within the sample, this clone is medium-sized. This chain joins TRBV10-1 and TRBJ2-3; 9 bases fit TRBD2. CDR1 WNHNN and CDR2 SYGVQD come from the germline V gene (reference sequence). V dropped 6 bases and J dropped 6; count of bases not matched to a gene: 10. The CDR3 length is 15 residues. The CDR3 bases are TGCGCCAGCAGCCCGACTAGCGGCGCCTCGGATACGCAGTATTTT. It encodes CASSPTSGASDTQYF.

In DNA, the CDR3 is TGTGCCAGCAGTTATCTCGGGGCCAACGTCCTGACTTTC. This sequence encodes CASSYLGANVLTF. V gene TRBV6-5 combines with J gene TRBJ2-6, with D hard to call. This CDR3 has 13 amino acids. Germline loops: CDR1 MNHEY, CDR2 SVGAGI. V was shortened by 3 bases and J by 4 bases, with 4 bases between the two germline ends.

J is TRBJ2-2 and V is TRBV6-1; TRBD1 matches at 7 bases. V trimming: 4 bases; J trimming: 2 bases; junction bases outside the gene matches: 1. CDR1 is MNHNS and CDR2 is SASEGT in the germline V gene. CDR3 length: 14 residues. The DNA for the CDR3 is TGTGCCAGCAGTGGACAGGGTAACACCGGGGAGCTGTTTTTT. Residues: CASSGQGNTGELFF.

The rearrangement uses TRBV28 and TRBJ1-1; TRBD1 might be the D (5 bases). Germline V CDR1 and CDR2: MDHEN, SYDVKM. V was pared by 7 bases and J by 1 base, with 16 bases between. The CDR3 is made up of 15 amino acids. This chain's CDR3 is CASTGGLDGNTEAFF. CDR3 sequence (DNA): TGTGCCAGCACTGGGGGGTTAGACGGGAACACTGAAGCTTTCTTT.

This clone has a count of ten or more. The J gene is TRBJ2-3, the V gene TRBV9; D is ambiguous. V was shortened by 4 bases and J by 4 bases, with 16 bases between the two germline ends. Germline CDR1 and CDR2: SGDLS and YYNGEE. The CDR3 contains 15 residues. DNA for the CDR3: TGTGCCAGCAGCTCCCAGGCTTCCCTGGCAGATACGCAGTATTTT. Its protein is CASSSQASLADTQYF.

The chain combines TRBV11-2 with TRBJ1-2; 9 bases are a match to TRBD1. This CDR3 spans 15 amino acids. Trimming cost V 0 bases and J 6 bases; bases outside gene matches: 5. CDR1 and CDR2 (germline): SGHAT, FQNNGV. The CDR3 sequence: CASSLDPGTGHGYTF. CDR3 nucleotide sequence: TGTGCCAGCAGCTTAGACCCCGGGACAGGGCATGGCTACACCTTC.

This clone is classed as medium-sized. The chain is built from TRBV5-1 and TRBJ1-2, with D hard to call. Trimming stripped 1 base from V and 1 base from J, with 14 bases between. The length of the CDR3 is 16 residues. Germline V gene data show CDR1 as SGHRS and CDR2 as YFSETQ. The CDR3 coding sequence is TGCGCCAGCAGCTTGACAGTTACGGGCGGTAACTATGGCTACACCTTC. Protein: CASSLTVTGGNYGYTF.

This clone was picked up a small number of times. The genes are TRBV6-2 or TRBV6-3 and TRBJ2-2, with 11 bases identical to TRBD2. The V gene end was trimmed by 2 bases and the J gene end by 5 bases; junction bases not matched to a gene: 1. The germline V gene encodes CDR1 MNHEY and CDR2 SVGEGT. The CDR3 has 15 amino acids. CDR3 sequence: CASSYRTSGTGELFF. CDR3 sequence (DNA): TGTGCCAGCAGTTACCGGACTAGCGGGACCGGGGAGCTGTTTTTT.

V is TRBV5-1 and J is TRBJ2-7; TRBD1 matches 9 bases. Per the germline V gene, CDR1 is SGHRS and CDR2 is YFSETQ. The CDR3 sequence is 14 residues long. The trim removed 4 bases at V and 5 bases at J, leaving 7 bases unmatched. The DNA of the CDR3 is TGCGCCAGCAGCCCACGGACAGGGGCCGACGAGCAGTACTTC. Protein product: CASSPRTGADEQYF.

This clone was detected only a few times. The chain employs TRBV28 and TRBJ2-1; 10 bases map to TRBD2. Unmatched junction bases numbered 17, after V lost 6 bases and J lost 9 bases. The CDR3 spans 17 residues. Looked up from germline, CDR1 is MDHEN and CDR2 is SYDVKM. CDR3 sequence reads: CASSYNPGASGSSEQFF. CDR3 in DNA: TGTGCCAGCAGCTACAACCCTGGGGCTAGCGGGAGCAGTGAGCAGTTCTTC.

The chain recombines TRBV19 with TRBJ1-5; D perhaps matches TRBD1 (5 bases). V shed 5 bases and J shed 0 bases, with 20 bases lying between them. Germline CDR1 LNHDA, CDR2 SQIVND (reference sequence). The CDR3 runs 18 residues. Here the CDR3 reads CASSEPGTVTYSNQPQHF. The CDR3 nucleotides read TGTGCCAGTAGTGAACCCGGGACGGTAACATATAGCAATCAGCCCCAGCATTTT. Variable domain in full (rest from reference TRBV19 and TRBJ1-5): DGGITQSPKYLFRKEGQNVTLSCEQNLNHDAMYWYRQDPGQGLRLIYYSQIVNDFQKGDIAEGYSVSREKKESFPLTVTSAQKNPTAFYLCASSEPGTVTYSNQPQHFGDGTRLSIL.

This clone turned up a few times. CDR3 sequence reads: CAWSVWPNEPNSPLHF. The CDR3 DNA reads TGTGCCTGGAGTGTGTGGCCCAATGAACCTAATTCACCCCTCCACTTT. The V gene is TRBV30, the J gene TRBJ1-6; D remains ambiguous. V lost 0 bases and J lost 6, with 15 bases in between. The CDR3 contains 16 residues. In germline, CDR1 is GTSNPN, CDR2 SVGIG (reference sequence).

This clone was counted a few times. The gene calls are TRBV27 and TRBJ2-3; D is undetermined. Germline CDR1 MNHEY, CDR2 SMNVEV (reference sequence). The ends were cut back, 4 bases at V and 0 bases at J, with 5 bases in the middle. The CDR3 spans 13 residues. Here the CDR3 reads CASSWVSTDTQYF. The CDR3 nucleotides are TGTGCCAGCAGTTGGGTGAGCACAGATACGCAGTATTTT.

Judged by abundance, this clone is medium-sized (0.01 to 0.1%). The chain couples TRBV24-1 to TRBJ2-7; TRBD1 matches at 7 bases. This CDR3 comprises 13 residues. Losses at the gene ends were 2 bases for V and 6 bases for J; bases not matched to a gene: 3. CDR1 KGHDR and CDR2 SFDVKD come from the germline V gene. The CDR3 nucleotides read TGTGCCACCAGTGATTGGGACAGCGGCGAGCAGTACTTC. It is translated as CATSDWDSGEQYF.

This clone is medium-sized in the sample. This chain joins TRBV6-1 and TRBJ2-3; 8 nucleotides align to TRBD2. V was pared by 11 bases and J by 1 base, with 8 bases of the junction left unmatched. The CDR3 covers 14 residues. The germline CDR1 and CDR2 sequences are MNHNS and SASEGT. The DNA for the CDR3 is TGTGCCGGGAGCGGGAGCCTCGGCACAGATACGCAGTATTTT. Its translation: CAGSGSLGTDTQYF.

This clone is medium-sized by share. This sequence joins TRBV28 and TRBJ2-7, with 7 bases identical to TRBD1. From germline, CDR1 is MDHEN and CDR2 SYDVKM. This CDR3 has 13 residues. V shed 6 bases and J 3 bases; nucleotides not matched to a gene: 5. The CDR3 loop is CASSLGTDYEQYF. DNA of the CDR3: TGTGCCAGCAGCCTAGGGACAGACTACGAGCAGTACTTC.

This clone was counted only a few times. This CDR3 is CAISKGTSGTYEQYF. CDR3 DNA sequence: TGTGCCATCAGTAAAGGGACTAGCGGGACCTACGAGCAGTACTTC. The genes are TRBV10-3 and TRBJ2-7, with TRBD2 matching 13 bases. The CDR3 runs 15 residues. Trimming removed 5 bases from V and 2 bases from J; junction bases left unmatched: 3. Per the germline V gene, CDR1 is ENHRY and CDR2 is SYGVKD.

By sample fraction, this clone is medium-sized. J is TRBJ2-7 and V is TRBV20-1, with 14 bases that match TRBD2. V lost 4 bases and J lost 6; bases outside the gene matches: 11. From germline, CDR1 is DFQATT and CDR2 SNEGSKA (reference sequence). The CDR3 runs to 16 residues. The CDR3 here is CSATQTPGLAGVEQYF. The CDR3 nucleotides read TGCAGTGCTACCCAAACTCCGGGACTAGCGGGAGTCGAGCAGTACTTC.

This clone was observed many times. The chain employs TRBV5-1 and TRBJ2-5; 8 bases align to TRBD1. Germline lookup yields CDR1 SGHRS and CDR2 YFSETQ. This CDR3 is built from 14 residues. J was trimmed by 2 bases and V by 3 bases; bases with no gene match: 3. In DNA, the CDR3 is TGCGCCAGCAGCTCAAACAGGGGGCAAGAGACCCAGTACTTC. Translating gives CASSSNRGQETQYF.